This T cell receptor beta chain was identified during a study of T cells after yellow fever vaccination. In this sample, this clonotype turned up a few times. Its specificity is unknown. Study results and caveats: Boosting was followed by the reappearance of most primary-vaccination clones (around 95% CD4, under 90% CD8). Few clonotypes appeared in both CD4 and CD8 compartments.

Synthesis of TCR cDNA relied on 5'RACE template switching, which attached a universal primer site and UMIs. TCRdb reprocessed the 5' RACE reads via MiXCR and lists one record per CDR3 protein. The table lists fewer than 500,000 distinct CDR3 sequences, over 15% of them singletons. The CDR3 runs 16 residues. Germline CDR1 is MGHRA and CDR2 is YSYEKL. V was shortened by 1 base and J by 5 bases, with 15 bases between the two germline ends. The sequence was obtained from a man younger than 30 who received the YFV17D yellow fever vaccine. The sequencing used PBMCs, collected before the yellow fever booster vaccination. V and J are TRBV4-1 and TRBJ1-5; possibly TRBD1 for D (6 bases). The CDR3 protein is CASSQVTGSDYQPQHF. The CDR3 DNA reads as TGCGCCAGCAGCCAAGTCACAGGGAGTGATTATCAGCCCCAGCATTTT.